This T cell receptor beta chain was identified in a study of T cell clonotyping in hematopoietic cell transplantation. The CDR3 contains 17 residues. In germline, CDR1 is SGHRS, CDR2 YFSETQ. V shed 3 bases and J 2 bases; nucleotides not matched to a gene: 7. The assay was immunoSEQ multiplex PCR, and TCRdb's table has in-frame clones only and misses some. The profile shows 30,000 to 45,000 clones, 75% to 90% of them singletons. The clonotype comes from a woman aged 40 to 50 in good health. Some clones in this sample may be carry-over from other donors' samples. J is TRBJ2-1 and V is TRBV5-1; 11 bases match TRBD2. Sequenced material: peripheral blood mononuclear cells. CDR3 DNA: TGCGCCAGCAGCTCGGGAGGGACTAGCGGCCCCTACAATGAGCAGTTCTTC. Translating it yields CASSSGGTSGPYNEQFF.